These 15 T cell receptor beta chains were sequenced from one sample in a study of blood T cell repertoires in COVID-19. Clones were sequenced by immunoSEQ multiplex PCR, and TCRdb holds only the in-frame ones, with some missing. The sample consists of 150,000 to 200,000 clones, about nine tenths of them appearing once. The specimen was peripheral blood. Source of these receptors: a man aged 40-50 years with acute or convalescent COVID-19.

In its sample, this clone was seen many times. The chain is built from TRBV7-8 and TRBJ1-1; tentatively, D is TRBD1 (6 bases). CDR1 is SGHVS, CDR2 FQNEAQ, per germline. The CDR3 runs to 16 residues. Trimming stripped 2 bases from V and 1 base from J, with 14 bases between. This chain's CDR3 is CASSLSAGATNTEAFF. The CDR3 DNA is TGTGCCAGCAGCTTATCGGCGGGGGCTACGAACACTGAAGCTTTCTTT. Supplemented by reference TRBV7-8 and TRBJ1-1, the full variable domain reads GAGVSQSPRYKVAKRGQDVALRCDPISGHVSLFWYQQALGQGPEFLTYFQNEAQLDKSGLPSDRFFAERPEGSVSTLKIQRTQQEDSAVYLCASSLSAGATNTEAFFGQGTRLTVV.

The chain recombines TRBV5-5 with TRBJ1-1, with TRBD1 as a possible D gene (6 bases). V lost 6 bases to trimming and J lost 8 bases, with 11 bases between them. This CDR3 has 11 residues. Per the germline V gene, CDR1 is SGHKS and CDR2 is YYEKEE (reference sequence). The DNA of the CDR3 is TGTGCCAGCACCGGGGGGACAGAAGCTTTCTTT. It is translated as CASTGGTEAFF.

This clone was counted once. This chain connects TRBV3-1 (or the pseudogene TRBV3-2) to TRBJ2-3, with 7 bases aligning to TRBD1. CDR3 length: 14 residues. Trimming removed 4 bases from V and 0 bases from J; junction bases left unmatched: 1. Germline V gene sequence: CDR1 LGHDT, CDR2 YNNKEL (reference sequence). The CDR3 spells CASSRQGSTDTQYF. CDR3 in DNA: TGTGCCAGCAGCCGACAGGGTAGCACAGATACGCAGTATTTT.

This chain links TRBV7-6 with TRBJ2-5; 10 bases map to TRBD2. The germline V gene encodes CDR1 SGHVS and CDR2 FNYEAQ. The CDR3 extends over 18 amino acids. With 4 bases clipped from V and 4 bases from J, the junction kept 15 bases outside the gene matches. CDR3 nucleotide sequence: TGTGCCAGCAGCTATAACCAGCGGGGGGGCCCAGGAAGAGAGACCCAGTACTTC. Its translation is CASSYNQRGGPGRETQYF.

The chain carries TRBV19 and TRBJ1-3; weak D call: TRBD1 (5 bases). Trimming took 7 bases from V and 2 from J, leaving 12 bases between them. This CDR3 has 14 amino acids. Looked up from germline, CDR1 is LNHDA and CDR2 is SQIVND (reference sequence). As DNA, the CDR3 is TGTGCCAGTATTCCCGGGACTACTGGAAACACCATATATTTT. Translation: CASIPGTTGNTIYF.

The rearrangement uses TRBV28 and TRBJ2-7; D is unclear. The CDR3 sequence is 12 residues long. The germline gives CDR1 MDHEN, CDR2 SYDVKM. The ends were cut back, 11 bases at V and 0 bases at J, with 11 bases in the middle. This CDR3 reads CASAQVSYEQYF. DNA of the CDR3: TGTGCCTCCGCCCAGGTCTCCTACGAGCAGTACTTC. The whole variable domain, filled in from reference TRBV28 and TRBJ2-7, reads DVKVTQSSRYLVKRTGEKVFLECVQDMDHENMFWYRQDPGLGLRLIYFSYDVKMKEKGDIPEGYSVSREKKERFSLILESASTNQTSMYLCASAQVSYEQYFGPGTRLTVT.

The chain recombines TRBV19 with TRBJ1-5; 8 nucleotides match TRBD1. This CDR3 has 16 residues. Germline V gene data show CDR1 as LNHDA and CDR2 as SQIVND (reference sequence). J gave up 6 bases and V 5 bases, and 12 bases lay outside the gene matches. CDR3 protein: CASSVDRAPQPQPQHF. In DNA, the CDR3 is TGTGCCAGTAGTGTGGACAGGGCCCCTCAACCTCAGCCCCAGCATTTT.

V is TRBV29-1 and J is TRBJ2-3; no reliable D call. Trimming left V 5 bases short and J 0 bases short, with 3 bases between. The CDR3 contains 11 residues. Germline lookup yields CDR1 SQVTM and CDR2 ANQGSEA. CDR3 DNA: TGCAGCGTTTCAAGCACAGATACGCAGTATTTT. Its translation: CSVSSTDTQYF.

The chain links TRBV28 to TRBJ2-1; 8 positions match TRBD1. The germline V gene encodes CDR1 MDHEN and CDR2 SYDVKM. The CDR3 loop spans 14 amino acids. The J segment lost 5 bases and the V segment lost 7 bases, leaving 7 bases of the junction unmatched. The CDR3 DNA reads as TGTGCCAGCATTTACAGGGGGAAGGACAATGAGCAGTTCTTC. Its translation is CASIYRGKDNEQFF.

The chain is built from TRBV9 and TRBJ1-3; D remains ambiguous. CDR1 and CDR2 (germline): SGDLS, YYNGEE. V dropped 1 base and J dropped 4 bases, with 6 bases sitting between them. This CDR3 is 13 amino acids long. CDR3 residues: CASSVLSGNTIYF. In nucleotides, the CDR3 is TGTGCCAGCAGCGTACTTTCCGGAAACACCATATATTTT.

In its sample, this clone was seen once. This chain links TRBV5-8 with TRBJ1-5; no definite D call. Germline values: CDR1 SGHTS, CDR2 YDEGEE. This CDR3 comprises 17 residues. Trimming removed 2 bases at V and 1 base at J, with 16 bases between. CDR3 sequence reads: CASSFLVSRGSNQPQHF. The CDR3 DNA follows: TGTGCCAGCAGCTTTTTGGTCAGCAGAGGCAGCAATCAGCCCCAGCATTTT.

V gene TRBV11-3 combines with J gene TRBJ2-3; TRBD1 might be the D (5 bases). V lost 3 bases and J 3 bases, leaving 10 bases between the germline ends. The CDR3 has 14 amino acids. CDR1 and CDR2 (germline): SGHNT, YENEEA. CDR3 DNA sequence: TGTGCCAGCAGCTTCAGGGCTGTGACAGATACGCAGTATTTT. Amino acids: CASSFRAVTDTQYF.

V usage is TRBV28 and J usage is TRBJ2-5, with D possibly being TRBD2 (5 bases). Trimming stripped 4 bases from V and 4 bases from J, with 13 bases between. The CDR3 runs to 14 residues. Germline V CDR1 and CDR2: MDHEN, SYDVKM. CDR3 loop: CASSSTRVGETQYF. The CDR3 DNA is TGTGCCAGCAGTTCTACTAGGGTTGGAGAGACCCAGTACTTC.

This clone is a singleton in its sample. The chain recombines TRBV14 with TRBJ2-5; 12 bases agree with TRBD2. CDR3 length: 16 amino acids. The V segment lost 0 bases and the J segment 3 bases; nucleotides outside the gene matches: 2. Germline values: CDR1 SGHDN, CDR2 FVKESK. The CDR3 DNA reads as TGTGCCAGCAGCCAAGATCTAGCGGGGGGGAAAGAGACCCAGTACTTC. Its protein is CASSQDLAGGKETQYF.

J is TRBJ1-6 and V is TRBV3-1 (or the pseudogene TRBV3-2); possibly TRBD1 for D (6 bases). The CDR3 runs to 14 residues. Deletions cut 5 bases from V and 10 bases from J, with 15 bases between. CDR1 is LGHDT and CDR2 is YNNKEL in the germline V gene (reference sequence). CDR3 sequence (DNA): TGTGCCAGCAGCGGGGGCAGAGGAAGATCACCCCTCCACTTT. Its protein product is CASSGGRGRSPLHF.